This T cell receptor beta chain is from a study of CD8 T cells in Susac syndrome. RNA totalling roughly 0.5 to 1 ug underwent reverse transcription with random hexamers. Coverage of TCR beta CDR3 amplification by immunoSEQ multiplex PCR extended to 54 Vbeta and 13 Jbeta. TCRdb reanalysed the immunoSEQ multiplex PCR reads using MiXCR and keeps one entry per CDR3 protein. Of some 160,000 distinct CDR3 sequences in the sample, 92% were seen once. The T cells that were sequenced for TCR beta were CD8+ and CD4+ cells from blood. Negative isolation yielded the CD8+ and CD4+ T cells, while FACS enriched the TEMRA cells. This CDR3 is built from 15 residues. V lost 1 base and J lost 5, with 11 bases in between. Germline-derived CDR1 and CDR2 are LGHNA and YNFKEQ.

This chain links TRBV4-2 with TRBJ2-2; no firm D call. The sequence was collected from a human donor in good health. The sequencing sample was made of CD4+ T cells from PBMCs. In DNA, the CDR3 is TGTGCCAGCAGCCAAGCAGTGGGCCTGACCGGGGAGCTGTTTTTT. This gives the protein CASSQAVGLTGELFF.